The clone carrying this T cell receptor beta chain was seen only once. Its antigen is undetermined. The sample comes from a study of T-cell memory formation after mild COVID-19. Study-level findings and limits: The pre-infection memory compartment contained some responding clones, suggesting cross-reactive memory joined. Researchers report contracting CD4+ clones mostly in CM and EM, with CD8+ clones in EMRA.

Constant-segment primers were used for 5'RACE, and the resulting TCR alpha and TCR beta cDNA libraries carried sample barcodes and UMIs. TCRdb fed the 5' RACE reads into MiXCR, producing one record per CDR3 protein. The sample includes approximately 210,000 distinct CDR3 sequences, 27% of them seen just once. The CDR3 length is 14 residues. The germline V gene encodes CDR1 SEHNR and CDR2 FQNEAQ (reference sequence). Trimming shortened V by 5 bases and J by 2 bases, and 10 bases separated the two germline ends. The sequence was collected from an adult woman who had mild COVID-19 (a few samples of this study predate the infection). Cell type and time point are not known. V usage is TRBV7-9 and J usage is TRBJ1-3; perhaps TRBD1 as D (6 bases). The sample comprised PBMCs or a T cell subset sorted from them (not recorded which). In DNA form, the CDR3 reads TGTGCCAGCAGCGTGGACAGCACTGGAAACACCATATATTTT. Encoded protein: CASSVDSTGNTIYF.